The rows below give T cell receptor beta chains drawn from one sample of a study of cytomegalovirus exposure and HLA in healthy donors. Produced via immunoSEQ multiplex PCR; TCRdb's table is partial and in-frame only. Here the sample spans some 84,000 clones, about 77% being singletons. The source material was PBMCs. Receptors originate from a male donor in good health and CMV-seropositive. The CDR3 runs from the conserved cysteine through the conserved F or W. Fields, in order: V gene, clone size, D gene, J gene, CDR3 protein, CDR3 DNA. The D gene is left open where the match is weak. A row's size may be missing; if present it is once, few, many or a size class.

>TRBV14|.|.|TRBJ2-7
CASSQDVGGYEQYF
TGTGCCAGCAGCCAAGATGTGGGAGGTTACGAGCAGTACTTC
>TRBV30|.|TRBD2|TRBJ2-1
CAWRPLAGVYNEQFF
TGTGCCTGGAGGCCCTTAGCGGGAGTGTATAATGAGCAGTTCTTC
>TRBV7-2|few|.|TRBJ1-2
CASSLDSNYGYTF
TGTGCCAGCAGCCTCGACTCAAACTATGGCTACACCTTC
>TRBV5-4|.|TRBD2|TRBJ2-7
CASSFSGRHSYEQYF
TGTGCCAGCAGCTTTAGCGGGAGGCACTCCTACGAGCAGTACTTC
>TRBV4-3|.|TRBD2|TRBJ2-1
CASSQAASGSLGNEQFF
TGCGCCAGCAGCCAAGCGGCTAGCGGGAGCTTGGGCAATGAGCAGTTCTTC
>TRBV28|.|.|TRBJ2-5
CASSKSGVETQYF
TGTGCCAGCAGTAAGTCCGGGGTGGAGACCCAGTACTTC
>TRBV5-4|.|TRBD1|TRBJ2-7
CASSTTGGGYEQYF
TGTGCCAGCAGCACGACAGGGGGCGGTTACGAGCAGTACTTC
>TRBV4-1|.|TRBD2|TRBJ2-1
CASSLTSGSYNEQFF
TGCGCCAGCAGCCTGACTAGCGGGAGTTACAATGAGCAGTTCTTC
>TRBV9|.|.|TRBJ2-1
CASSGYLSSYNEQFF
TGTGCCAGCAGCGGGTACCTCAGCTCCTACAATGAGCAGTTCTTC
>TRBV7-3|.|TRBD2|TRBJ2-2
CASSLQAGVDTGELFF
TGTGCCAGCAGCCTCCAAGCGGGAGTGGACACCGGGGAGCTGTTTTTT
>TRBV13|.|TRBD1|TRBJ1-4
CASQDRVNEKLFF
TGTGCCAGCCAAGACAGGGTCAATGAAAAACTGTTTTTT
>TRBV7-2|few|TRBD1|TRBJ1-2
CASSSAQGAYGYTF
TGTGCCAGCAGCTCCGCACAGGGGGCTTATGGCTACACCTTC
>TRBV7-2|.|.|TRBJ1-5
CASSFPNQPQHF
TGTGCCAGCAGCTTCCCAAATCAGCCCCAGCATTTT
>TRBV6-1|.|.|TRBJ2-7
CASNRGRDYEQYF
TGTGCCAGCAACCGAGGACGGGACTACGAGCAGTACTTC
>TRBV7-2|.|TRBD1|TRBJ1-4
CASSSETGFEEKLFF
TGTGCCAGCAGCTCCGAGACAGGGTTTGAAGAAAAACTGTTTTTT
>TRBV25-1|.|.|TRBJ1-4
CASSESAGATNEKLFF
TGTGCCAGCAGTGAATCCGCGGGTGCAACTAATGAAAAACTGTTTTTT
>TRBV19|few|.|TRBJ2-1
CASNTQASYNEQFF
TGTGCCAGTAACACACAGGCCTCCTACAATGAGCAGTTCTTC
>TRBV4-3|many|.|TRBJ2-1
CASSQGSGSGKNEQFF
TGCGCCAGCAGCCAAGGTTCAGGGTCCGGCAAGAATGAGCAGTTCTTC
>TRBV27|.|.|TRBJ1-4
CASSFQRTGNEKLFF
TGTGCCAGCAGCTTCCAAAGGACTGGTAATGAAAAACTGTTTTTT
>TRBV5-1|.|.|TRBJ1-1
CASSAFGGRDMNTEAFF
TGCGCCAGCAGCGCGTTCGGGGGGCGCGACATGAACACTGAAGCTTTCTTT
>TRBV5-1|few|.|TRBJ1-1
CASSLLSEGSAFF
TGCGCCAGCAGCTTGCTTTCTGAGGGTTCGGCTTTCTTT
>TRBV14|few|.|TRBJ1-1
CASSDRDLIAFF
TGTGCCAGCAGCGATAGGGACTTAATAGCTTTCTTT
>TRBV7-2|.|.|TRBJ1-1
CASSLSENTEAFF
TGTGCCAGCAGCTTATCAGAGAACACTGAAGCTTTCTTT
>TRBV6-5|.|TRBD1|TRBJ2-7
CASSYRDRGISYEQYF
TGTGCCAGCAGTTACCGGGACAGGGGGATCTCCTACGAGCAGTACTTC
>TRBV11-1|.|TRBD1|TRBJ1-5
CASSTGQGGNQPQHF
TGTGCCAGCAGCACCGGACAGGGGGGTAATCAGCCCCAGCATTTT
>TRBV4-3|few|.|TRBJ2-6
CASSLSEGTGANVLTF
TGCGCCAGCAGCCTCTCGGAGGGGACTGGGGCCAACGTCCTGACTTTC
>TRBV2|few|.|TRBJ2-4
CASRTTDPWYF
TGTGCCAGCAGGACGACAGATCCATGGTACTTC
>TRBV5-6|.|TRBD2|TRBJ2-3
CASSLGLAGVDTQYF
TGTGCCAGCAGCTTGGGACTAGCGGGAGTGGATACGCAGTATTTT
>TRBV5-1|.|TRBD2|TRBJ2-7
CASSLGGLAGGRSYEQYF
TGCGCCAGCAGCTTGGGGGGGTTAGCGGGAGGTAGATCCTACGAGCAGTACTTC
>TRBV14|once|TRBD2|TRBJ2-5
CASSQSVMAGGPETQYF
TGTGCCAGCAGCCAAAGCGTCATGGCGGGAGGGCCAGAGACCCAGTACTTC
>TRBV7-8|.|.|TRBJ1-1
CASSLGFRVNTEAFF
TGTGCCAGCAGCTTAGGATTCAGGGTGAACACTGAAGCTTTCTTT
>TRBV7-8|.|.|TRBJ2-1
CASSLAFSGYSSYNEQFF
TGTGCCAGCAGCTTAGCATTTAGTGGGTACAGCTCCTACAATGAGCAGTTCTTC
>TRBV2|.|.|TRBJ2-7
CASSERYEQYF
TGTGCCAGCAGTGAACGGTACGAGCAGTACTTC
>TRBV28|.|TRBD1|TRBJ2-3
CASTKPGQGSDTQYF
TGTGCCAGCACTAAACCGGGACAGGGCTCAGATACGCAGTATTTT
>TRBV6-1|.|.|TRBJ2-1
CASSELVGSRYNEQFF
TGTGCCAGCAGTGAACTGGTCGGGAGTCGGTACAATGAGCAGTTCTTC
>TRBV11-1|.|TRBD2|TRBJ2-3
CASSYLAGGTTDTQYF
TGTGCCAGCAGCTATTTAGCGGGAGGGACGACAGATACGCAGTATTTT
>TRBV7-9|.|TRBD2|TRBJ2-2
CASSLALAGTGELFF
TGTGCCAGCAGCTTAGCCCTAGCGGGAACCGGGGAGCTGTTTTTT
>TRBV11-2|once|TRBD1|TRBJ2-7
CASSFGQGKVYEQYF
TGTGCCAGCAGCTTCGGACAGGGGAAGGTCTACGAGCAGTACTTC